This T cell receptor beta chain was recovered during a study of blood T cell repertoires in COVID-19. The CDR3 loop spans 14 amino acids. Germline CDR1 MGHRA, CDR2 YSYEKL. J was trimmed by 3 bases and V by 5 bases; bases with no gene match: 5. Clones were read by immunoSEQ multiplex PCR, and TCRdb kept only the in-frame ones, dropping some. This repertoire shows around 120,000 clones, roughly 71% found once; its top ten account for 5% to 6.5%. This clone rates as medium-sized. The clonotype originates from a man aged 80 or over with acute or convalescent COVID-19. Sequences were obtained from peripheral blood. The V and J genes are TRBV4-1 and TRBJ2-7; 9 bases map to TRBD2. The DNA of the CDR3 is TGCGCCAGCAGCGCCGGGACTAGCTTCTACGAGCAGTACTTC. It specifies CASSAGTSFYEQYF.